This TCR beta chain was sequenced during a study of T cell repertoires in cytomegalovirus infection. CDR3 length: 17 amino acids. Germline V gene sequence: CDR1 SGHTA, CDR2 FQGNSA. With 3 bases clipped from V and 0 bases from J, the junction kept 9 bases outside the gene matches. Regarding the study as a whole: The response measured ex vivo was dominated by TCR beta clonotypes (HLA-C-restricted and CMV-specific). Using cumulative public TCR beta family frequency, the authors identified those who carried CMV together with the relevant HLA.

This clonotype was found many times. Its cognate antigen is unknown. TCRdb processed the reads anew with MiXCR; each CDR3 protein has one entry. The table has about 180,000 distinct CDR3 sequences, approximately 15% seen once; the top ten hold roughly a quarter. The sample consisted of PBMCs. This clonotype was obtained from a human donor in good health (CMV status not recorded). Some clones in this sample may be carry-over from other donors' samples. The J gene is TRBJ2-3, the V gene TRBV7-2; 7 nucleotides align to TRBD1. The CDR3 DNA reads as TGTGCCAGCAGCTTGGGACAGTCAACGTCTAGCACAGATACGCAGTATTTT. This translates into CASSLGQSTSSTDTQYF. Full variable domain (rest looked up from reference TRBV7-2 and TRBJ2-3): GAGVSQSPSNKVTEKGKDVELRCDPISGHTALYWYRQSLGQGLEFLIYFQGNSAPDKSGLPSDRFSAERTGGSVSTLTIQRTQQEDSAVYLCASSLGQSTSSTDTQYFGPGTRLTVL.